The source of this T cell receptor beta chain is a study of human T cells and chemical hapten exposure. Losses at the gene ends were 6 bases for V and 6 bases for J; bases not matched to a gene: 11. The germline V gene has CDR1 SGHTA and CDR2 FQGNSA. This CDR3 comprises 15 residues. TCRdb re-analysed the RACE reads in MiXCR, keeping a single row per CDR3 protein. The repertoire holds under 400,000 distinct CDR3 sequences, with approximately 5.1% as singletons. Time point in this sample: pre-sensitization, week 0. Treatment defined: therapeutic diphenylcyclopropenone sensitization with weekly scalp DPC. Ten or more counts support this clonotype.

The TCR originated in a woman aged 45-60 years with alopecia areata. Some clones in this sample may be carry-over from other donors' samples. V gene TRBV7-2 combines with J gene TRBJ2-3; 8 bases map to TRBD2. This sample comprised whole blood, obtained in connection with sensitization to the hapten diphenylcyclopropenone (DPC). The CDR3 coding sequence is TGTGCCAGCAGGGAGGGCGGGGGGATGTCGGATACGCAGTATTTT. Translating gives CASREGGGMSDTQYF. Variable domain in full (rest from reference TRBV7-2 and TRBJ2-3): GAGVSQSPSNKVTEKGKDVELRCDPISGHTALYWYRQSLGQGLEFLIYFQGNSAPDKSGLPSDRFSAERTGGSVSTLTIQRTQQEDSAVYLCASREGGGMSDTQYFGPGTRLTVL.